This T cell receptor beta chain was captured in a study of identical twins. The CDR3 covers 14 residues. Trimming pared 2 bases from V and 7 bases from J, leaving 12 bases between. Germline CDR1 and CDR2: SGHDN and FVKESK. This clonotype was detected many times. Each CDR3 protein gets one entry after TCRdb re-called the 5' RACE reads with MiXCR. The sample holds about 570,000 distinct CDR3 sequences, nearly 10% seen once. A further study also used this sample, focusing on yellow fever vaccine responses in identical twins.

This sequence joins TRBV14 and TRBJ2-1; D ambiguous. The sample consisted of PBMCs. The origin of this receptor is a woman aged 18-29 years in good health. The CDR3, as DNA: TGTGCCAGCAGCCAACGCCGTTTAGGTAATGAGCAGTTCTTC. Its translation is CASSQRRLGNEQFF. Supplemented by reference TRBV14 and TRBJ2-1, the full variable domain reads EAGVTQFPSHSVIEKGQTVTLRCDPISGHDNLYWYRRVMGKEIKFLLHFVKESKQDESGMPNNRFLAERTGGTYSTLKVQPAELEDSGVYFCASSQRRLGNEQFFGPGTRLTVL.